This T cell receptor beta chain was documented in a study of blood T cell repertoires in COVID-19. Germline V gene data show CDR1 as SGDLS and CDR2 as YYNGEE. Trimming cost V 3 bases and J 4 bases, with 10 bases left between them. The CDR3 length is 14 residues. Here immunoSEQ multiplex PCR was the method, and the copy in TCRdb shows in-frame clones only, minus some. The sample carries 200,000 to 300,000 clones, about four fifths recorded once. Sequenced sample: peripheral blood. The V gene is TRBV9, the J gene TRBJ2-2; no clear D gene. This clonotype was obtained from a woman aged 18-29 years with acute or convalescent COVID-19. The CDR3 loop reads CASSANVVTGELFF. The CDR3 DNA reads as TGTGCCAGCAGCGCCAATGTTGTCACCGGGGAGCTGTTTTTT.